Following are 26 T cell receptor beta chains from one sample sequenced in a study of T-cell reconstitution after alpha-beta-depleted transplantation in children. TCRbeta library construction was performed incorporating unique molecular identifiers. TCRdb itself ran the PCR reads through MiXCR, one entry per CDR3 protein. The sample holds over 400,000 distinct CDR3 sequences, roughly 43% seen once. Sample: PBMCs, taken before TCRalphabeta/CD19-depleted stem cell transplant. These receptors were taken from a girl aged 2-10 years with aplastic anemia, due to receive a stem cell transplant.

This chain links TRBV20-1 with TRBJ1-2; D unclear. This CDR3 has 12 amino acids. CDR1 and CDR2 (germline): DFQATT, SNEGSKA (reference sequence). V was pared by 4 bases and J by 2 bases, with 8 bases between. The DNA for the CDR3 is TGCAGTGCTACCGGGGTGAACTATGGCTACACCTTC. Translating gives CSATGVNYGYTF.

At least ten counts were recorded for this clonotype. This chain links TRBV20-1 with TRBJ1-1, with D possibly TRBD1 on 5 matching bases. The V gene's germline CDR1 is DFQATT and CDR2 SNEGSKA (reference sequence). The length of the CDR3 is 15 residues. V lost 3 bases and J 2 bases, leaving 16 bases between the germline ends. As DNA, the CDR3 is TGCAGTGCTAGCCCGGGACGGGAGGGAAACACTGAAGCTTTCTTT. This translates into CSASPGREGNTEAFF.

The J gene is TRBJ2-3, the V gene TRBV29-1; D unclear. V dropped 7 bases and J dropped 6 bases, with 17 bases sitting between them. Germline loops: CDR1 SQVTM, CDR2 ANQGSEA. This CDR3 spans 13 amino acids. Written as DNA, the CDR3 is TGCAGCGCCTCGCGGCAGCTTCTTGATACGCAGTATTTT. Translated: CSASRQLLDTQYF.

This clonotype was found many times. The V call is TRBV7-9, the J call TRBJ2-1; unclear D gene. The CDR3 loop spans 13 amino acids. Trimming pared 5 bases from V and 5 bases from J, leaving 10 bases between. Germline V gene data show CDR1 as SEHNR and CDR2 as FQNEAQ (reference sequence). The CDR3 loop reads CASSPEFDNEQFF. The CDR3 DNA sequence: TGTGCCAGCAGCCCCGAGTTCGACAATGAGCAGTTCTTC.

This clonotype was counted ten times or more. The genes are TRBV4-2 and TRBJ2-1; TRBD2 is a possible D gene (6 bases). The V gene's germline CDR1 is LGHNA and CDR2 YNFKEQ. Trimming took off 0 bases at V and 9 bases at J, with 15 bases between the two ends. The CDR3 is 15 amino acids. CDR3 sequence: CASSQESGVYREQFF. The CDR3 DNA sequence: TGTGCCAGCAGCCAAGAGTCGGGAGTGTACCGTGAGCAGTTCTTC.

This chain connects TRBV19 to TRBJ1-1, with D unclear. V lost 5 bases, J lost 0 bases, and 16 bases lay in between. The CDR3 covers 16 residues. Germline assignment: CDR1 LNHDA and CDR2 SQIVND (reference sequence). The CDR3 protein is CASSHNPAGLNTEAFF. CDR3 DNA: TGTGCCAGTAGTCATAACCCGGCGGGGTTGAACACTGAAGCTTTCTTT.

This clonotype was seen a few times. The CDR3 reads CASSLRARAPYEQYF. CDR3 coding DNA: TGTGCCAGCAGTCTCCGGGCCCGGGCACCATACGAGCAGTACTTC. The chain joins TRBV27 to TRBJ2-7; D remains unclear. The CDR3 consists of 15 residues. Germline CDR1 and CDR2: MNHEY and SMNVEV (reference sequence). Trimming shortened V by 5 bases and J by 4 bases, and 18 bases separated the two germline ends.

The J gene is TRBJ2-7, the V gene TRBV4-2; D call uncertain. Germline V lookup: CDR1 LGHNA, CDR2 YNFKEQ. V gave up 0 bases and J gave up 3 bases, with 12 bases separating them. CDR3 length: 15 residues. The CDR3 DNA reads as TGTGCCAGCAGCCAAGAAGAGGCCTCCGTCTACGAGCAGTACTTC. It specifies CASSQEEASVYEQYF.

The chain links TRBV7-3 to TRBJ2-2, with 10 bases aligning to TRBD2. Germline V gene lookup returns CDR1 SGHTA and CDR2 FQGTGA. The CDR3 consists of 17 residues. V was pared by 4 bases and J by 6 bases, with 11 bases of the junction left unmatched. The CDR3 DNA is TGTGCCAGCAGCTCCCCAGGGCTAGCGGGAGTGTCCGGGGAGCTGTTTTTT. Amino acid sequence: CASSSPGLAGVSGELFF.

This chain connects TRBV7-2 to TRBJ2-2, with TRBD1 matching 7 bases. The CDR3 runs to 14 residues. Germline V CDR1 and CDR2: SGHTA, FQGNSA. The trim removed 4 bases at V and 4 bases at J, leaving 3 bases unmatched. This chain's CDR3 is CASSSDRATGELFF. CDR3 nucleotide sequence: TGTGCCAGCAGCTCAGACAGGGCCACCGGGGAGCTGTTTTTT.

This clonotype came up a few times. The rearrangement links TRBV20-1 to TRBJ2-1; TRBD2 agrees at 9 bases. Unmatched junction bases numbered 10, after V lost 7 bases and J lost 9 bases. The CDR3 runs 13 residues. CDR1 is DFQATT, CDR2 SNEGSKA, per germline (reference sequence). CDR3 nucleotide sequence: TGCAGTGAAGGGGGACTAGCCACGGGTGAGCAGTTCTTC. It codes for CSEGGLATGEQFF.

This clonotype was found a few times. V is TRBV7-9 and J is TRBJ2-3; 12 nucleotides agree with TRBD2. V trimming: 5 bases; J trimming: 5 bases; junction bases outside the gene matches: 5. The CDR3 is 15 residues long. CDR1 is SEHNR, CDR2 FQNEAQ, per germline (reference sequence). In DNA, the CDR3 is TGTGCCAGCAGCCAGACTAGCGGGAGAATAGATACGCAGTATTTT. It is translated as CASSQTSGRIDTQYF.

This chain joins TRBV20-1 and TRBJ1-5; D remains ambiguous. V lost 3 bases and J lost 5, with 8 bases in between. Looked up from germline, CDR1 is DFQATT and CDR2 is SNEGSKA (reference sequence). This CDR3 has 12 residues. CDR3 DNA: TGCAGTGCTAGGTTGGGAGATCAGCCCCAGCATTTT. Residues: CSARLGDQPQHF.

CDR3 nucleotide sequence: TGTGCCAGCAGCCCCGACCGAGGCGGAGAAACGAACACTGAAGCTTTCTTT. Translated, it gives CASSPDRGGETNTEAFF. The chain employs TRBV5-5 and TRBJ1-1; D remains unclear. The CDR3 totals 17 residues. Germline loops: CDR1 SGHKS, CDR2 YYEKEE (reference sequence). The V end lost 4 bases, the J end lost 1 base, and 20 bases lay between the germline ends.

This clonotype occurred many times. The chain recombines TRBV20-1 with TRBJ2-1; D is ambiguous. V was trimmed by 5 bases and J by 3 bases, leaving 14 bases between them. The CDR3 consists of 14 residues. CDR1 is DFQATT, CDR2 SNEGSKA, per germline (reference sequence). The CDR3 region has the DNA TGCAGTGCTGGGGATGTTATGGGCTACAATGAGCAGTTCTTC. Translated, it gives CSAGDVMGYNEQFF.

This clonotype was seen a handful of times. The V call is TRBV7-9, the J call TRBJ2-3, with 7 nucleotides matching TRBD2. This CDR3 comprises 15 residues. Trimming cost V 5 bases and J 2 bases; bases outside gene matches: 7. Germline assignment: CDR1 SEHNR and CDR2 FQNEAQ (reference sequence). CDR3 sequence reads: CASSRRTSTTDTQYF. The DNA of the CDR3 is TGTGCCAGCAGCCGAAGGACTAGTACCACAGATACGCAGTATTTT.

This clonotype was detected a few times. The gene calls are TRBV12-3 or TRBV12-4 and TRBJ2-7; 8 bases line up with TRBD2. Trimming cost V 3 bases and J 1 base; bases outside gene matches: 2. The CDR3 is made up of 14 amino acids. The CDR3 spells CASSFGGASYEQYF. The CDR3, as DNA: TGTGCCAGCAGTTTCGGGGGGGCGTCCTACGAGCAGTACTTC.

V gene TRBV4-1 combines with J gene TRBJ2-3; possibly TRBD1 or TRBD2 for D (5 bases each). The CDR3 totals 16 residues. V was cut by 0 bases and J by 2 bases, with 12 bases left in between. The germline V gene encodes CDR1 MGHRA and CDR2 YSYEKL. The CDR3 region is CASSQDSGALTDTQYF. For the CDR3, the DNA is TGCGCCAGCAGCCAAGATTCCGGGGCCCTCACAGATACGCAGTATTTT.

The table lists this clonotype with a few counts. The J gene is TRBJ1-1, the V gene TRBV18; TRBD1 might be the D (5 bases). The CDR3 covers 14 residues. Germline CDR1 KGHSH, CDR2 LQKENI. V was cut by 6 bases and J by 2 bases, with 13 bases left in between. The CDR3: CASSPVTGNTEAFF. CDR3 coding DNA: TGTGCCAGCTCGCCAGTCACAGGCAACACTGAAGCTTTCTTT.

The gene calls are TRBV7-2 and TRBJ1-1, with a possible D match to TRBD1 (5 bases). The CDR3 runs 15 residues. Germline values: CDR1 SGHTA, CDR2 FQGNSA. V was cut by 2 bases and J by 5 bases, with 15 bases left in between. CDR3 nucleotide sequence: TGTGCCAGCAGCTTAAACGGAAGGGAGGGGACTGAAGCTTTCTTT. It specifies CASSLNGREGTEAFF.

V is TRBV6-1 and J is TRBJ2-7; TRBD2 matches at 9 bases. V gave up 5 bases and J gave up 3 bases; unmatched junction bases: 8. Germline V gene sequence: CDR1 MNHNS, CDR2 SASEGT. The CDR3 covers 15 residues. The CDR3 DNA reads TGTGCCAGCAGTACGGGGGGAGCGGGGGGCTACGAGCAGTACTTC. It codes for CASSTGGAGGYEQYF.

The sample holds one count of this clonotype. The chain has TRBV11-3 and TRBJ2-1; perhaps D is TRBD1 or TRBD2 (6 bases each). Trimming took 6 bases from V and 0 from J, leaving 12 bases between them. CDR1 is SGHNT, CDR2 YENEEA, per germline. The length of the CDR3 is 15 residues. The CDR3 sequence: CASSRGVSSYNEQFF. The CDR3 DNA sequence: TGTGCCAGCAGTAGGGGGGTAAGCTCCTACAATGAGCAGTTCTTC. The variable domain in full, completed from reference TRBV11-3 and TRBJ2-1, reads EAGVVQSPRYKIIEKKQPVAFWCNPISGHNTLYWYLQNLGQGPELLIRYENEEAVDDSQLPKDRFSAERLKGVDSTLKIQPAELGDSAVYLCASSRGVSSYNEQFFGPGTRLTVL.

Turning to this clonotype: A junction end diverges from the germline sequence, so it may reflect a read error. The J gene is TRBJ2-5, the V gene TRBV7-9; possible D gene TRBD1, 6 bases. This CDR3 has 14 amino acids. Germline CDR1 reads SEHNR; CDR2 reads FQNEAQ (reference sequence). CDR3 sequence: CASSFLQAGEIQYF. CDR3 sequence (DNA): TGTGCCAGCAGCTTCCTCCAAGCAGGGGAGATCCAGTACTTC.

The V call is TRBV7-2, the J call TRBJ2-3; D call uncertain. Germline CDR1 SGHTA, CDR2 FQGNSA. The germline V and J ends were trimmed by 5 bases and 2 bases, with 20 bases remaining between them. The CDR3 covers 17 residues. The DNA for the CDR3 is TGTGCCAGCAGCCCTGGGGTTGGCTCTCACGTCACAGATACGCAGTATTTT. Encoded protein: CASSPGVGSHVTDTQYF.

The gene calls are TRBV6-1 and TRBJ1-2; D may be TRBD1 (5 bases). This CDR3 is 12 amino acids long. The germline V and J ends were trimmed by 6 bases and 8 bases, with 13 bases remaining between them. Looked up from germline, CDR1 is MNHNS and CDR2 is SASEGT. The CDR3 DNA sequence: TGTGCCAGCAGGAGAGGGGCAGAGGGCTACACCTTC. This translates into CASRRGAEGYTF.

A few counts support this clonotype. The chain is built from TRBV21-1 and TRBJ2-5; TRBD1 reflects the table's D call only, with no check against the DNA. TRBV21-1 is assigned pseudogene status. This CDR3 has 15 residues. The CDR3 DNA is TGTGCCAGCAGCCCTCCTAGGACAGGGGAAGAGACCCAGTACTTC. Translated, it gives CASSPPRTGEETQYF.